This is a list of T cell receptor beta chains from one sample in a study of Graves' ophthalmopathy and Graves' hyperthyroidism. TCRdb redid the calling of the multiplex PCR reads with MiXCR, one entry per CDR3 protein. The repertoire includes approximately 160,000 distinct CDR3 sequences, approximately 40% of them detected once, and about 8.2% sits in the top ten. Source material: peripheral blood. The receptor set was obtained from a man under 40 with Graves' ophthalmopathy. The CDR3 runs from the conserved cysteine through the conserved F or W. A D gene is named only where the DNA matches it firmly. Some rows mark clone size as missing; the rest say once, few, many or name a class of expanded clone.

d_gene,j_gene,abundance,v_gene,CDR3nt,CDR3aa
.,TRBJ1-1,.,TRBV7-8,TGTGCCAGCAGCTTACCCCCAGGGGTGAAAATGAACACTGAAGCTTTCTTT,CASSLPPGVKMNTEAFF
TRBD2,TRBJ2-2,many,TRBV9,TGTGCCAGCAGCGTAGGTGGTAGCGGGAGTCGCACCGGGGAGCTGTTTTTT,CASSVGGSGSRTGELFF
.,TRBJ2-5,.,TRBV20-1,TGCAGTGCTAGTGTCAGGGAGAAGGAAGAGACCCAGTACTTC,CSASVREKEETQYF
.,TRBJ1-1,many,TRBV3-1,TGTGCCAGCACCAACCAGCTCGGGGGAACTGAAGCTTTCTTT,CASTNQLGGTEAFF
.,TRBJ2-3,few,TRBV6-2/TRBV6-3,TGTGCCAGCAGTTACGGGACCCCGAATAAGGGCACAGATACGCAGTATTTT,CASSYGTPNKGTDTQYF
.,TRBJ2-2,.,TRBV10-3,TGTGCCATCAAGGCGGGTCCACGCACCGGGGAGCTGTTTTTT,CAIKAGPRTGELFF
.,TRBJ1-1,.,TRBV12-3/TRBV12-4,TGTGCCAGCAGGACCGCGGGTACTGAAGCTTTCTTT,CASRTAGTEAFF
.,TRBJ1-5,.,TRBV11-1,TGTGCCAGCAGCTTAGTAATAGCCGGGCTCAGCAATCAGCCCCAGCATTTT,CASSLVIAGLSNQPQHF
TRBD1,TRBJ1-1,.,TRBV11-1,TGTGCCAGCAGCTCATCGACAGGGGTGAACACTGAAGCTTTCTTT,CASSSSTGVNTEAFF
.,TRBJ2-6,many,TRBV19,TGTGCCAGTCACACTGGCCGCTCTGGGGCCAACGTCCTGACTTTC,CASHTGRSGANVLTF
TRBD1,TRBJ1-2,.,TRBV12-3/TRBV12-4,TGTGCCAGCAGTCCCGGGACAGGGGCGGGGGGTTACGGTGGCTACACCTTC,CASSPGTGAGGYGGYTF
TRBD1,TRBJ2-2,many,TRBV19,TGTGCCAGTCAGGGGGCCGGGGAGCTGTTTTTT,CASQGAGELFF
.,TRBJ2-4,.,TRBV27,TGTGCCAGCAGTTTATATGGGGGGCAGTCAAACATTCAGTACTTC,CASSLYGGQSNIQYF
.,TRBJ2-7,.,TRBV12-3/TRBV12-4,TGTGCCAGCAGTTTTGGGCACGGTCCAGTCCACGAGCAGTACTTC,CASSFGHGPVHEQYF
.,TRBJ1-2,.,TRBV12-3/TRBV12-4,TGTGCCAGCAGTTTAGAGACATTGGGAGGCTACACCTTC,CASSLETLGGYTF
.,TRBJ2-4,many,TRBV9,TGTGCCAGCAGCCCAGGGGCTAGCGGTTATGCCAAAAACATTCAGTACTTC,CASSPGASGYAKNIQYF
TRBD1,TRBJ1-3,once,TRBV10-1,TGCGCCAGCAGTCCCGGGACAGAGGGAAACACCATATATTTT,CASSPGTEGNTIYF
.,TRBJ1-1,few,TRBV9,TGTGCCAGCAGCGCCGAACAGGGCACTGAAGCTTTCTTT,CASSAEQGTEAFF
.,TRBJ1-1,.,TRBV20-1,TGCAGTGCCCAGGACAGCACAAGAAACACTGAAGCTTTCTTT,CSAQDSTRNTEAFF
.,TRBJ1-6,.,TRBV15,TGTGCCACCAGCAGGGGAAATTCACCCCTCCACTTT,CATSRGNSPLHF
TRBD1,TRBJ1-2,.,TRBV27,TGTGCCAGCAGTTTCGGCCTCGCAGGGGGCAGTGGCTACACCTTC,CASSFGLAGGSGYTF
TRBD1,TRBJ2-5,.,TRBV27,TGTGCCAGCAGTCGGCATAATGGACAGGAAGAGACCCAGTACTTC,CASSRHNGQEETQYF
.,TRBJ2-5,many,TRBV2,TGTGCCAGCGAATTGGCCCCGTTGGGGGGGGCCGAAGAGACCCAGTACTTC,CASELAPLGGAEETQYF
TRBD1,TRBJ2-5,.,TRBV6-1,TGTGCCAGCAGCCCCGAACCGGGACAGGGCTGGAGGACCCAGTACTTC,CASSPEPGQGWRTQYF